This T cell receptor (beta chain) was obtained from a study of blood T cell repertoires in COVID-19. As for the study in general: Collection of acute and convalescent COVID-19 samples took place in the United States, Italy and Spain. PBMCs, B-cell-depleted T cells, or T cells were the source of the cDNA or gDNA that made up the material.

The Seattle patients, enrolled during active infection, were followed longitudinally. In the original processing: Estimates of nucleated cell counts were drawn from the amplification of reference gene primers. Only in-frame clones appear in the TCRdb table, and some are missing; sequencing was by immunoSEQ multiplex PCR. Clone size and V and J calls were adopted from that table, with D and trimming inferred from the DNA. The sample carries around 340,000 clones, approximately 86% recorded once. The CDR3 runs to 14 residues. The V gene end was trimmed by 6 bases and the J gene end by 0 bases; junction bases not matched to a gene: 2. Germline values: CDR1 WNHNN, CDR2 SYGVQD (reference sequence).

V and J are TRBV10-1 and TRBJ1-5; 7 bases align to TRBD1. This sequence was found in a woman aged 60-75 years with COVID-19, enrolled during active disease. Sample: peripheral blood. This chain's CDR3 is CASRDRVSNQPQHF. CDR3 bases: TGCGCCAGCAGAGACAGGGTTAGCAATCAGCCCCAGCATTTT.